One T cell receptor (beta chain) is described in this entry. V lost 6 bases, J lost 2 bases, and 3 bases stayed unmatched. This CDR3 spans 13 amino acids. Looked up from germline, CDR1 is KGHSH and CDR2 is LQKENI. The data stem from a study of blood T cell repertoires in COVID-19. Individuals drawn from approximately 26 US areas were about 18 to 90 years old. Symptom resolution, clearance, or two negative PCRs marked the recovered donors of Cohort 3. Sequencing used immunoSEQ multiplex PCR; TCRdb keeps in-frame clones, though not all of them. The sample consists of under 500,000 clones, around 87% of them appearing once.

The sample consisted of PBMCs or T cells enriched from blood (not recorded which). The clonotype comes from a man aged 25-45 years who had recovered from COVID-19. This chain links TRBV18 with TRBJ2-7, with TRBD1 identical over 8 bases. The CDR3 nucleotides read TGTGCCAGCTCCCTACAGGGGGCCTACGAGCAGTACTTC. Protein: CASSLQGAYEQYF.